The rows below give T cell receptor beta chains drawn from one sample of a study of blood T cells in healthy people across ages. TCRdb used MiXCR to reprocess the 5' RACE reads, holding one entry per CDR3 protein. The data show some 1.8 million distinct CDR3 sequences, around 42% seen once. The sequencing input was blood. Every receptor here comes from a human donor in good health. The CDR3 runs from the conserved cysteine through the conserved F or W. The D gene is left open where the match is weak. Only part of the rows carry a size: once, few, many, or a class if the clone is expanded.

TRBV6-6	TRBJ2-1	NA	TRBD2	CASNAGGGSDEQFF	TGTGCCAGCAACGCGGGAGGGGGCAGCGATGAGCAGTTCTTC
TRBV6-2/TRBV6-3	TRBJ2-1	NA	NA	CASSYSIAGSPFF	TGTGCCAGCAGTTACTCGATCGCCGGATCCCCGTTCTTC
TRBV4-2	TRBJ2-1	NA	TRBD1	CASSHPILIGTGANEQFF	TGTGCCAGCAGCCACCCGATCCTCATCGGGACAGGCGCGAATGAGCAGTTCTTC
TRBV21-1	TRBJ2-1	NA	NA	CASSEGKEQFF	TGTGCCAGCAGCGAGGGGAAAGAGCAGTTCTTC
TRBV7-2	TRBJ1-2	NA	NA	CASSPRAVVYGYTF	TGTGCCAGCAGCCCCAGGGCAGTTGTCTATGGCTACACCTTC
TRBV4-1	TRBJ2-1	few	NA	CASKVGAPYNEQFF	TGCGCCAGCAAGGTTGGGGCTCCCTACAATGAGCAGTTCTTC
TRBV12-3/TRBV12-4	TRBJ1-2	once	NA	CASTSKGGTSNYGYTF	TGTGCCAGCACCTCCAAGGGGGGGACTTCTAACTATGGCTACACCTTC
TRBV27	TRBJ2-7	few	NA	CASSFAGTHYEQYF	TGTGCCAGCAGTTTCGCCGGGACGCACTACGAGCAGTACTTC
TRBV5-1	TRBJ1-6	NA	NA	CASSAPGTHREIPLHF	TGCGCCAGCAGCGCCCCCGGGACACATAGAGAGATTCCCCTCCACTTT
TRBV7-2	TRBJ2-3	NA	NA	CASTSSGRDTQYF	TGTGCCAGCACCTCAAGTGGGCGAGATACGCAGTATTTT
TRBV7-2	TRBJ1-2	few	NA	CASSYPGRPYGYTF	TGTGCCAGCAGCTACCCGGGACGGCCCTATGGCTACACCTTC
TRBV28	TRBJ2-2	NA	NA	CASSFRGINTGELFF	TGTGCCAGCAGTTTTAGGGGGATTAACACCGGGGAGCTGTTTTTT
TRBV7-2	TRBJ1-2	NA	NA	CASSPRAATYGYTF	TGTGCCAGCAGCCCCCGGGCGGCTACCTATGGCTACACCTTC
TRBV7-9	TRBJ2-7	NA	NA	CASSFDTYEQYF	TGTGCCAGCAGCTTCGACACCTACGAGCAGTACTTC
TRBV5-1	TRBJ1-2	NA	NA	CASSAEHRFGYTF	TGCGCCAGCAGCGCGGAGCATCGCTTTGGCTACACCTTC
TRBV7-2	TRBJ1-1	NA	NA	CASSLARGAAEAFF	TGTGCCAGCAGCTTAGCGCGGGGCGCGGCTGAAGCTTTCTTT
TRBV27	TRBJ1-5	NA	NA	CASRAINQPQHF	TGTGCCAGCAGAGCCATAAATCAGCCCCAGCATTTT
TRBV12-3/TRBV12-4	TRBJ1-2	few	NA	CASSTSGTNYGYTF	TGTGCCAGCAGTACATCCGGGACAAACTATGGCTACACCTTC
TRBV3-1	TRBJ2-7	many	TRBD2	CASSPTGGEQYF	TGTGCCAGCAGCCCCACGGGGGGGGAGCAGTACTTC
TRBV29-1	TRBJ2-3	NA	NA	CSVSSQGNTDTQYF	TGCAGCGTTTCATCGCAGGGCAACACAGATACGCAGTATTTT
TRBV7-9	TRBJ1-1	NA	NA	CASSLGGRITEAFF	TGTGCCAGCAGCTTAGGGGGGAGAATCACTGAAGCTTTCTTT
TRBV10-3	TRBJ2-2	NA	TRBD1	CATSKGQGSTGELFF	TGTGCCACCTCTAAGGGACAGGGAAGCACCGGGGAGCTGTTTTTT
TRBV27	TRBJ2-7	NA	NA	CASSLRDFGGLEQYF	TGTGCCAGCAGTTTACGGGACTTTGGTGGACTCGAGCAGTACTTC
TRBV5-1	TRBJ1-3	NA	TRBD1	CASSPRTGLNGDTIYF	TGCGCCAGCAGCCCGAGGACAGGGTTGAACGGCGACACCATATATTTT
TRBV5-6	TRBJ1-1	NA	NA	CASSLGGTLRFEAFF	TGTGCCAGCAGCCTCGGAGGAACTCTCCGCTTTGAAGCTTTCTTT
TRBV20-1	TRBJ1-2	NA	NA	CSASDGGGYGYTF	TGCAGTGCTAGTGACGGGGGAGGCTATGGCTACACCTTC